This T cell receptor beta chain is drawn from a study of T cells in Graves' hyperthyroidism and ophthalmopathy (dated by TCRdb to about 2019). Looking at the study overall: Peripheral blood samples were taken at the time of initial diagnosis, prior to any treatment. TCR V-J signatures able to tell the groups apart were searched for in a discovery cohort of 90 to 100 patients, of whom 40 to 45 had Graves' ophthalmopathy and under 65 had stable Graves' hyperthyroidism. An independent validation cohort of around 20 hyperthyroidism patients and 17 patients who later progressed to ophthalmopathy tested prospective prediction of ophthalmopathy. The 100 discovery patients were randomly split 7:3 into training and test sets. Thyroid tissue and blood T-cell repertoires from about 6 Graves' hyperthyroidism patients were also compared in the study. Once sampling was done, hyperthyroidism patients were given methimazole at a starting dose of 30 mg daily, whereas ophthalmopathy patients were given high-dose intravenous methylprednisolone. The paper describes TCR Vbeta CDR3 sequencing of some 130 peripheral blood samples, made up of 43 ophthalmopathy patients, roughly 75 hyperthyroidism patients and roughly 17 progressor patients. The full study reports these points: In validation, the model predicted progression to ophthalmopathy with approximately 71% sensitivity and roughly 75% specificity, a median of about 6.7 months before onset. Most expanded thyroid clonotypes (frequency above 0.001) were also found in blood, which suggests that blood repertoires may mirror thyroid immune responses. Sample size was not statistically predetermined, and blinding of investigators to group allocation was not performed. In cross-validation, a model built on a 13 V-J signature told ophthalmopathy apart from stable hyperthyroidism with under 90% sensitivity and about 81% specificity, and in testing the same model reached 80%/75%.

Amplification of TCR beta CDR3 regions was carried out from RNA transcripts. A first-round RT-PCR of the TCR CDR3 used the HTBI primer set with the Qiagen OneStep RT-PCR kit. The libraries were constructed in a second round of multiplex PCR and then size-selected and purified. Paired-end sequencing of the libraries was performed with 100 bp reads on an Illumina HiSeq2000. In the authors' own workflow: SOAPnuke was used to process the raw data, throwing out any read that contained adapters or uncalled bases, had a mean Phred below 15, or lacked an exact constant-primer or identifier match. COPE v1.2.5 was used to merge high-quality paired reads, and clonotypes were defined as unique nucleotide sequences. Clonotypes were aligned to IMGT TRBV, TRBD and TRBJ reference segments using MiTCR v1.1. Analysis was restricted to V-J combinations with a frequency above 0.0001, which covered 99.2% of repertoires. A TCS score was defined as the ratio of F50 (clonal expansion) to E x V (chaos), with BLOSUM62-based TCRdist applied between CDR3 peptides within each V-J. Welch's t-statistics and random forest reduced some 510 V-J features to roughly 13, which were used in a naive Bayes classifier (R e1071). Clones were called with MiXCR by TCRdb after fastp trimmed the public reads at Q25, and only in-frame beta chains were retained. All rows with the same CDR3 protein become a single entry with the most common DNA and genes. The V and J calls come from TCRdb's annotation, not from the publication. Counted in this sample were over 550,000 distinct CDR3 sequences; 16% of them appeared once. About 18% of the sample is held by the ten biggest clonotypes.

This clonotype was detected many times. Its target antigen remains unknown. The sample holds no much larger clone one base away, and base qualities are not on file. A patient counted as having stable Graves' hyperthyroidism if no progression to ophthalmopathy occurred over 18 months of follow-up. Hyperthyroidism patients were newly diagnosed, had a disease duration of under 2 months, and were aged 18 to 65 years. Patients with uncontrolled infections, other autoimmune diseases, pregnancy or lactation were excluded. Diagnoses were based on clinical symptoms, serum thyroxine and TRAb, thyroid ultrasound and orbital computed tomography. Ficoll-Paque density gradient centrifugation was used to isolate PBMCs from approximately 10 ml of fresh peripheral blood. Total RNA was extracted using Trizol reagent, and RNA quality was assessed on an Agilent 2100 Bioanalyzer. In the germline V gene (reference sequence), CDR1 corresponds to GTSNPN and CDR2 to SVGIG. The trim is 3 bases for V and 4 bases for J, with a gap of 12 bases between the germline ends. The cysteine opens and the phenylalanine closes a CDR3 of 13 amino acids. The entry retains the CDR3 DNA only, 39 bases that are in frame from base 1.

This TCR derives from a young woman with Graves' hyperthyroidism. This receptor chain uses TRBV30 and TRBJ1-1, with the D gene not clear enough to name. The sequenced sample consisted of blood. The DNA sequence reads TGTGCCTGGAGCAATGGACGGACCACTGAAGCTTTCTTT. It is translated as CAWSNGRTTEAFF.